Each of the 28 T cell receptor beta chains below was sequenced from the same sample in a study of blood T cells in healthy people across ages. Together with a sample-barcoded 5' primer, a J-beta primer mix was included in a second PCR lasting about 7 to 11 cycles. TCRdb reprocessed the 5' RACE reads with MiXCR, giving one entry per CDR3 protein. The table lists approximately 670,000 distinct CDR3 sequences, around 38% of them singletons. What was sequenced was blood. All receptors come from a man older than 75 in good health.

The genes are TRBV20-1 and TRBJ2-5, with D possibly matching TRBD2 (7 bases). CDR1 is DFQATT, CDR2 SNEGSKA, per germline (reference sequence). The CDR3 totals 15 residues. Trimming stripped 6 bases from V and 4 bases from J, with 21 bases between. For the CDR3, the DNA is TGCAGTGCCCGAGATACTGCGGGGGCCGGAGAGACCCAGTACTTC. It encodes CSARDTAGAGETQYF.

The chain couples TRBV20-1 to TRBJ2-1; weak D call: TRBD1 (6 bases). The CDR3 is 14 residues long. Trimming pared 5 bases from V and 1 base from J, leaving 12 bases between. CDR1 is DFQATT, CDR2 SNEGSKA, per germline (reference sequence). In DNA, the CDR3 is TGCAGTGCTGAAGACAGGACATCCTACAATGAGCAGTTCTTC. Protein product: CSAEDRTSYNEQFF.

The count of this clonotype is one. V is TRBV7-2 and J is TRBJ1-5; D not certain. The germline V gene encodes CDR1 SGHTA and CDR2 FQGNSA. The germline V and J ends were trimmed by 6 bases and 4 bases, with 22 bases remaining between them. CDR3 length: 17 residues. The CDR3: CASSFQVSQTMNQPQHF. CDR3 nucleotides: TGTGCCAGCAGTTTTCAGGTTTCCCAAACCATGAATCAGCCCCAGCATTTT.

This rearrangement joins TRBV14 to TRBJ2-3; no clear D. Germline lookup yields CDR1 SGHDN and CDR2 FVKESK. Trimming took off 1 base at V and 1 base at J, with 6 bases between the two ends. This CDR3 contains 14 residues. CDR3 sequence: CASSQGTGTDTQYF. In DNA, the CDR3 is TGTGCCAGCAGCCAAGGGACGGGCACAGATACGCAGTATTTT.

Only a few counts were recorded for this clonotype. The V call is TRBV7-6, the J call TRBJ2-1; D possibly corresponds to TRBD1 (6 bases). This CDR3 region has 15 residues. V lost 2 bases and J lost 8, with 16 bases in between. The germline V gene encodes CDR1 SGHVS and CDR2 FNYEAQ. The DNA for the CDR3 is TGTGCCAGCAGCTTATTCCCTCAGGGGATTTATGAGCAGTTCTTC. Amino acid sequence: CASSLFPQGIYEQFF.

This clonotype was seen only a few times. J is TRBJ2-7 and V is TRBV15, with D tentatively TRBD2 (5 bases). The CDR3 consists of 12 residues. In germline, CDR1 is LNHNV, CDR2 YYDKDF (reference sequence). Trimming pared 4 bases from V and 3 bases from J, leaving 7 bases between. DNA of the CDR3: TGTGCCACCAGCACTGAGGGCTACGAGCAGTACTTC. Translating gives CATSTEGYEQYF.

This clonotype appeared a few times. J is TRBJ1-2 and V is TRBV29-1; D might be TRBD1 (5 bases). CDR1 and CDR2 (germline): SQVTM, ANQGSEA. The CDR3 loop spans 17 amino acids. V shed 6 bases and J shed 1 base, with 24 bases lying between them. In DNA, the CDR3 is TGCAGCGTAAAGGGACGGACCGCTACTACGTTTAACTATGGCTACACCTTC. Protein: CSVKGRTATTFNYGYTF.

The chain carries TRBV20-1 and TRBJ1-1, with unresolved D. Per germline, CDR1 DFQATT and CDR2 SNEGSKA (reference sequence). Between the trimmed V and J ends, which lost 1 base and 0 bases, there was a span of 9 bases. The CDR3 covers 14 residues. Here the CDR3 reads CSARASGLNTEAFF. CDR3 nucleotide sequence: TGCAGTGCTAGAGCTTCGGGGTTGAACACTGAAGCTTTCTTT.

The chain couples TRBV30 to TRBJ2-4, with a weak D call TRBD1 (6 bases). The tail of the sequence fits TRBJ2-7 better, so the J call may be wrong. CDR1 and CDR2 from the germline V gene are GTSNPN and SVGIG (reference sequence). The CDR3 sequence is 14 residues long. CDR3 DNA: TGTGCCTGGAGTGGGGGGCACGGAGCATACGAGCAGTACTTC. This translates into CAWSGGHGAYEQYF.

The rearrangement joins TRBV10-2 to TRBJ1-4; TRBD1 aligns across 10 bases. This CDR3 has 15 amino acids. Losses at the gene ends were 4 bases for V and 8 bases for J; bases not matched to a gene: 7. Per germline, CDR1 WSHSY and CDR2 SAAADI. The CDR3 nucleotides are TGCGCCAGCAGTGGCTTGGACAGGGGGGGCGAAAAACTGTTTTTT. Protein product: CASSGLDRGGEKLFF.

This sequence joins TRBV27 and TRBJ2-4, with D perhaps matching TRBD1 (6 bases). Germline assignment: CDR1 MNHEY and CDR2 SMNVEV (reference sequence). CDR3 length: 13 residues. CDR3 loop: CALRDKAKNIQYF. In nucleotides, the CDR3 is TGTGCGCTCCGGGACAAGGCAAAAAACATTCAGTACTTC.

This chain joins TRBV4-3 and TRBJ2-3; D gene ambiguous. The CDR3 loop spans 13 amino acids. V gave up 0 bases and J gave up 5 bases, with 6 bases separating them. Per germline, CDR1 LGHNA and CDR2 YSLEER. Written as DNA, the CDR3 is TGCGCCAGCAGCCAAGAGGGTCTAGATACGCAGTATTTT. It yields the protein CASSQEGLDTQYF.

In regard to this clonotype: A read error may produce the germline difference seen at one junction end. The J gene is TRBJ2-4, the V gene TRBV13; a weak D match, TRBD1 (5 bases). The germline V gene has CDR1 PRHDT and CDR2 FYEKMQ (reference sequence). This CDR3 has 15 residues. CDR3 sequence: CASSSRGAFENTQYF. The CDR3 DNA reads as TGTGCCAGCAGTTCCCGTGGGGCATTCGAAAACACTCAGTACTTC.

The rearrangement joins TRBV11-2 to TRBJ2-3, with D perhaps matching TRBD2 (6 bases). The V gene lost 1 base and the J gene lost 2 bases, with 16 bases spanning the gap. The germline V gene has CDR1 SGHAT and CDR2 FQNNGV. CDR3 size: 17 residues. The CDR3 is CASSLAHGSFYTDTQYF. As DNA, the CDR3 is TGTGCCAGCAGCTTAGCACACGGGAGTTTTTACACAGATACGCAGTATTTT.

V and J are TRBV7-2 and TRBJ2-5, with 12 bases matching TRBD2. The trim removed 5 bases at V and 5 bases at J, leaving 9 bases unmatched. Per germline, CDR1 SGHTA and CDR2 FQGNSA. CDR3 length: 16 amino acids. The CDR3 spells CASSTSSGGAGETQYF. DNA of the CDR3: TGTGCCAGCAGCACCTCTAGCGGGGGGGCGGGGGAGACCCAGTACTTC.

This chain joins TRBV6-1 and TRBJ1-2; no definite D call. Trimming removed 1 base at V and 2 bases at J, with 8 bases between. Germline loops: CDR1 MNHNS, CDR2 SASEGT. The CDR3 runs to 14 residues. As DNA, the CDR3 is TGTGCCAGCAGTGAAGTTGCCGGGAACTATGGCTACACCTTC. Translation gives CASSEVAGNYGYTF.

The chain joins TRBV7-8 to TRBJ2-6; maybe TRBD1 (6 bases). Between the trimmed V and J ends, which lost 0 bases and 0 bases, there was a span of 15 bases. CDR1 and CDR2 from the germline V gene are SGHVS and FQNEAQ. The CDR3 contains 19 residues. The CDR3 DNA follows: TGTGCCAGCAGCTTAGCGAAGGGGACACCCAACTCTGGGGCCAACGTCCTGACTTTC. It translates to CASSLAKGTPNSGANVLTF.

This clonotype was counted at least ten times. The chain carries TRBV18 and TRBJ2-5; the D is unclear. The CDR3 is 12 residues long. V lost 0 bases to trimming and J lost 5 bases, with 4 bases between them. The germline gives CDR1 KGHSH, CDR2 LQKENI. The CDR3 sequence is CASSPPLETQYF. Written as DNA, the CDR3 is TGTGCCAGCTCACCACCATTGGAGACCCAGTACTTC.

Many counts were recorded for this clonotype. The chain has TRBV11-2 and TRBJ2-1; D ambiguous. From germline, CDR1 is SGHAT and CDR2 FQNNGV. The CDR3 consists of 18 residues. With 1 base removed from V and 0 bases from J, the gap between germline ends came to 16 bases. CDR3 DNA: TGTGCCAGCAGCTTAGCGGCCCGGATGGCCCGCTCCTACAATGAGCAGTTCTTC. It codes for CASSLAARMARSYNEQFF.

The chain employs TRBV3-1 and TRBJ1-2; 8 nucleotides match TRBD1. Germline V gene data show CDR1 as LGHDT and CDR2 as YNNKEL (reference sequence). The CDR3 contains 13 residues. Losses at the gene ends were 8 bases for V and 4 bases for J; bases not matched to a gene: 6. The CDR3 nucleotides are TGTGCCAGCCAAGGACAGGGAAGCTATGGCTACACCTTC. Translation: CASQGQGSYGYTF. The full variable domain, in which reference TRBV3-1 and TRBJ1-2 provide the parts outside the CDR3, is DTAVSQTPKYLVTQMGNDKSIKCEQNLGHDTMYWYKQDSKKFLKIMFSYNNKELIINETVPNRFSPKSPDKAHLNLHINSLELGDSAVYFCASQGQGSYGYTFGSGTRLTVV.

This chain uses TRBV30 with TRBJ2-5; 9 nucleotides match TRBD1. The CDR3 covers 14 residues. Germline loops: CDR1 GTSNPN, CDR2 SVGIG (reference sequence). The ends lost 3 bases at V and 4 bases at J; junction bases unmatched: 6. CDR3 amino acids: CAWRDRGLGETQYF. In nucleotides, the CDR3 is TGTGCCTGGAGGGACAGGGGTTTGGGAGAGACCCAGTACTTC.

This clonotype was seen only a few times. The chain has TRBV29-1 and TRBJ2-7; TRBD1 aligns across 7 bases. Losses at the gene ends were 4 bases for V and 3 bases for J; bases not matched to a gene: 3. The CDR3 sequence is 12 residues long. Germline CDR1 is SQVTM and CDR2 is ANQGSEA. This CDR3 reads CSVVGQYYEQYF. The CDR3 coding sequence is TGCAGCGTTGTGGGACAGTACTACGAGCAGTACTTC.

This clonotype appeared a few times. V is TRBV7-2 and J is TRBJ2-1; TRBD2 agrees at 10 bases. Unmatched junction bases numbered 10, after V lost 5 bases and J lost 6 bases. Per the germline V gene, CDR1 is SGHTA and CDR2 is FQGNSA. The CDR3 runs to 16 residues. CDR3 sequence reads: CASSPPGTSVSNEQFF. Written as DNA, the CDR3 is TGTGCCAGCAGCCCCCCCGGGACTAGCGTATCCAATGAGCAGTTCTTC.

This chain connects TRBV7-2 to TRBJ1-1, with 9 bases that match TRBD1. Germline CDR1 reads SGHTA; CDR2 reads FQGNSA. The J segment lost 6 bases and the V segment lost 1 base, leaving 0 bases of the junction unmatched. The CDR3 runs to 13 residues. The CDR3 DNA sequence: TGTGCCAGCAGCTTAGGGACAGGGGCTGAAGCTTTCTTT. Translation gives CASSLGTGAEAFF.

This chain joins TRBV5-4 and TRBJ2-5, with 11 bases matching TRBD2. The CDR3 extends over 15 amino acids. The germline gives CDR1 SGHNT, CDR2 YYREEE (reference sequence). The ends lost 3 bases at V and 2 bases at J; junction bases unmatched: 3. This chain's CDR3 is CASSYPSGRQETQYF. The CDR3 DNA follows: TGTGCCAGCAGCTACCCTAGCGGGAGGCAAGAGACCCAGTACTTC.

This chain connects TRBV5-1 to TRBJ2-7; D is uncertain. Germline CDR1 reads SGHRS; CDR2 reads YFSETQ. CDR3 size: 15 residues. The V and J ends lost 0 bases and 1 base respectively, with 11 bases between them. The CDR3: CASSLGQFPSYEQYF. The CDR3 nucleotides read TGCGCCAGCAGCTTGGGCCAGTTCCCGTCCTACGAGCAGTACTTC.

The rearrangement links TRBV20-1 to TRBJ2-5; D may match TRBD1 or TRBD2 (5 bases each). This CDR3 has 15 amino acids. Looked up from germline, CDR1 is DFQATT and CDR2 is SNEGSKA (reference sequence). Deletions cut 4 bases from V and 11 bases from J, with 26 bases between. CDR3 region: CSANPFGGVTNEQYF. Written as DNA, the CDR3 is TGCAGTGCTAACCCCTTTGGGGGAGTGACAAATGAGCAGTACTTC.

This sequence joins TRBV6-2 or TRBV6-3 and TRBJ2-5; no firm D call. This CDR3 contains 14 residues. The germline CDR1 and CDR2 sequences are MNHEY and SVGEGT. The V end was cut by 8 bases, the J end by 4 bases, with 17 bases between. CDR3: CASSLTASRETQYF. CDR3 in DNA: TGTGCCAGCTCCTTAACGGCTAGTAGAGAGACCCAGTACTTC.